This entry features one T cell receptor (beta chain) sequence. This sample stems from a study of T cell repertoires in ileal Crohn's disease. Using immunoSEQ multiplex PCR, the repertoire was profiled, and TCRdb retains in-frame clones only, with some absent. Altogether over 7,000 clones are present, 72% being singletons, with the ten largest covering about 42%. As for time point: proximal margin of the surgical specimen (macroscopically non-inflamed). Sequencing was carried out using ileal tissue. This clonotype was obtained from an adult with Crohn's disease.

The CDR3 region is CASSRTGGAQPQHF. CDR3 in DNA: TGTGCCAGCAGTCGGACAGGGGGCGCCCAGCCCCAGCATTTT. The V gene is TRBV28, the J gene TRBJ1-5; 11 positions match TRBD1. Germline assignment: CDR1 MDHEN and CDR2 SYDVKM. V gave up 5 bases and J gave up 7 bases; unmatched junction bases: 4. CDR3 length: 14 residues.